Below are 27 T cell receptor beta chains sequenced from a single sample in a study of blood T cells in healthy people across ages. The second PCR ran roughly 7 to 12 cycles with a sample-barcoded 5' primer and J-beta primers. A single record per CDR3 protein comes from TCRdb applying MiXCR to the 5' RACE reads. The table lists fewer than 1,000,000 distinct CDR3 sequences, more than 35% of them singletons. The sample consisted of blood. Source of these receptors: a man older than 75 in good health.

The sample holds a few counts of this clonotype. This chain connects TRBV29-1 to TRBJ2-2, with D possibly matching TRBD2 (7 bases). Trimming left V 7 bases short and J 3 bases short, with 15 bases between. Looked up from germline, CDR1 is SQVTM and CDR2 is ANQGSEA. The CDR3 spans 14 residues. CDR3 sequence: CSASGGLDTGELFF. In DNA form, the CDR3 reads TGCAGCGCTTCCGGGGGGCTGGACACCGGGGAGCTGTTTTTT.

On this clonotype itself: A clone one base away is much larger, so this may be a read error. The CDR3 protein is CASSVVGAGDTQYF. The DNA of the CDR3 is TGTGCCAGCAGTGTCGTGGGGGCGGGGGATACGCAGTATTTT. The chain links TRBV28 to TRBJ2-3; D possibly uses TRBD1 or TRBD2 (6 bases each). Germline CDR1 is MDHEN and CDR2 is SYDVKM. The CDR3 extends over 14 amino acids. Trimming removed 5 bases from V and 6 bases from J, with 15 bases in between.

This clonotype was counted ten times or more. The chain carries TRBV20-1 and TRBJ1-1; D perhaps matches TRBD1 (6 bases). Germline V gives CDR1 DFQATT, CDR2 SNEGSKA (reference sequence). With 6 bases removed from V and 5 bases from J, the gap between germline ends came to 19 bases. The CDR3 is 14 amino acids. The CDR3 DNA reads TGCAGTGCCCTCAGATTGACAGGAAGAACTGAAGCTTTCTTT. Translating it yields CSALRLTGRTEAFF.

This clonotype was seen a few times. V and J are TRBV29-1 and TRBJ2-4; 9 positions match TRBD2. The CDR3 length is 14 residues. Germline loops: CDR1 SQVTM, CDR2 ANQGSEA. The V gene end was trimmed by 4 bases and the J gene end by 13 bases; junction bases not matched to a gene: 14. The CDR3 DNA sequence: TGCAGCGTTGCGGGACTAGCACCCTACAATGAGCAGTACTTC. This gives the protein CSVAGLAPYNEQYF.

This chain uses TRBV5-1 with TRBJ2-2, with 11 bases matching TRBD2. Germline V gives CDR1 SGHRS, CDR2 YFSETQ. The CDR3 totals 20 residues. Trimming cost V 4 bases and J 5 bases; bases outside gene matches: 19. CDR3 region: CASSLPTGTSGWTLTGELFF. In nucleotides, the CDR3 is TGCGCCAGCAGCCTCCCTACCGGGACTAGCGGATGGACTTTGACCGGGGAGCTGTTTTTT.

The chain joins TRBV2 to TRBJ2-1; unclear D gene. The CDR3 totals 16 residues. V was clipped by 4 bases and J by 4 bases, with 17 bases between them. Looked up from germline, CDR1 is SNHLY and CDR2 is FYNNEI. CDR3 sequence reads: CASSGSPAQPYNEQFF. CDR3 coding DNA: TGTGCCAGCAGTGGGAGTCCAGCCCAACCTTACAATGAGCAGTTCTTC.

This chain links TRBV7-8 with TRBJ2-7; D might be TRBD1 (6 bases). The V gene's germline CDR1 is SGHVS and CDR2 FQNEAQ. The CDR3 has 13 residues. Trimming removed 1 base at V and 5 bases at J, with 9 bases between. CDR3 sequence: CASSLGTANEQYF. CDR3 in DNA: TGTGCCAGCAGCTTAGGGACAGCCAACGAGCAGTACTTC. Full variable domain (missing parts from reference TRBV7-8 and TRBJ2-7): GAGVSQSPRYKVAKRGQDVALRCDPISGHVSLFWYQQALGQGPEFLTYFQNEAQLDKSGLPSDRFFAERPEGSVSTLKIQRTQQEDSAVYLCASSLGTANEQYFGPGTRLTVT.

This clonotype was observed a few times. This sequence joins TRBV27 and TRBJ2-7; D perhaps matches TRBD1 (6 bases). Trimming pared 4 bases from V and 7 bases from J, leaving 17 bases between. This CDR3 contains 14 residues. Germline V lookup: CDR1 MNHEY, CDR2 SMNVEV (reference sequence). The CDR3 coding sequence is TGTGCCAGCAGTTCCGCAGGGGCATATGAAGAGCAGTACTTC. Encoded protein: CASSSAGAYEEQYF.

Here the CDR3 reads CASSTGTGGRKETQYF. In DNA form, the CDR3 reads TGTGCCAGCAGCACCGGAACAGGGGGCAGGAAAGAGACCCAGTACTTC. The chain carries TRBV7-9 and TRBJ2-5, with TRBD1 identical over 9 bases. The CDR3 runs to 16 residues. Germline-derived CDR1 and CDR2 are SEHNR and FQNEAQ (reference sequence). Germline trimming cut 5 bases from V and 3 bases from J; bases unmatched to any gene: 10.

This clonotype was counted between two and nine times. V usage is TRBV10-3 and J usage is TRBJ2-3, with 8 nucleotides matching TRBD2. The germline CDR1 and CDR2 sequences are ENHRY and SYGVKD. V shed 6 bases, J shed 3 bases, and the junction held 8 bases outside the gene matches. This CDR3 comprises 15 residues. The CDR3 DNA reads TGTGCCATCAGCCGTGCGGGGGGCTCTACAGATACGCAGTATTTT. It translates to CAISRAGGSTDTQYF.

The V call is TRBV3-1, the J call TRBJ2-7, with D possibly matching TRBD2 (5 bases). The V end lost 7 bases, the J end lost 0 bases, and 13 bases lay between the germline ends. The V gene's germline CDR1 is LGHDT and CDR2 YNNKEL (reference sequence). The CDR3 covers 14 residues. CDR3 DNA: TGTGCCAGCACCCTAGGCGGGCGCTCCTACGAGCAGTACTTC. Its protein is CASTLGGRSYEQYF.

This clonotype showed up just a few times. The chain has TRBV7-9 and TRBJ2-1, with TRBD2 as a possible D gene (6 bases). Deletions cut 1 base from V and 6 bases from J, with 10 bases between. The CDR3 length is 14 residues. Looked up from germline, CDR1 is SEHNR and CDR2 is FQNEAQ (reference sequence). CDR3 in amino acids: CASSLGHGGNEQFF. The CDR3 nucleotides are TGTGCCAGCAGCTTAGGTCACGGGGGCAATGAGCAGTTCTTC.

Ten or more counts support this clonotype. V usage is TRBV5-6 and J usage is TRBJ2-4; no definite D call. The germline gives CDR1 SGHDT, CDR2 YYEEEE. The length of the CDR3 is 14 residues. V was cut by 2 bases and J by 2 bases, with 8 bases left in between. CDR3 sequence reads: CASSFAGPKNIQYF. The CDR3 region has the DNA TGTGCCAGCAGCTTCGCAGGCCCCAAAAACATTCAGTACTTC.

The CDR3 DNA reads as TGTGCCAGCAGCCAAGATTACGCAGGACAGGGCTCCTACGAGCAGTACTTC. Translated, it gives CASSQDYAGQGSYEQYF. V is TRBV4-2 and J is TRBJ2-7; 8 bases line up with TRBD1. With V trimmed by 0 bases and J by 0 bases, 7 bases remained unmatched. This CDR3 has 17 residues. The germline V gene has CDR1 LGHNA and CDR2 YNFKEQ.

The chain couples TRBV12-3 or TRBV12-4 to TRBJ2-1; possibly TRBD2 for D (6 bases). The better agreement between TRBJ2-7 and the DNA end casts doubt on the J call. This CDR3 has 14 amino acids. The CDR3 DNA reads TGTGCCAGCCAGGCGGGACCGAACTCCAATGAGCAGTACTTC. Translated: CASQAGPNSNEQYF.

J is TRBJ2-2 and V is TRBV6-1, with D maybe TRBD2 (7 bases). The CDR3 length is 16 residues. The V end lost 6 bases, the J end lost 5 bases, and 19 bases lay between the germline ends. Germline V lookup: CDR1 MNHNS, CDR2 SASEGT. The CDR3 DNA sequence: TGTGCCAGCAGAGGGGGGGCGGGAGTGATTACCGGGGAGCTGTTTTTT. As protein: CASRGGAGVITGELFF.

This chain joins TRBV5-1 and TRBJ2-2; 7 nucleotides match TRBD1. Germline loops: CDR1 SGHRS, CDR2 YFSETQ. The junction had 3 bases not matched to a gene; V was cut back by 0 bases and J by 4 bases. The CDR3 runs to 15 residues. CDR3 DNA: TGCGCCAGCAGCTTGGACGACAGGGTCACCGGGGAGCTGTTTTTT. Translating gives CASSLDDRVTGELFF.

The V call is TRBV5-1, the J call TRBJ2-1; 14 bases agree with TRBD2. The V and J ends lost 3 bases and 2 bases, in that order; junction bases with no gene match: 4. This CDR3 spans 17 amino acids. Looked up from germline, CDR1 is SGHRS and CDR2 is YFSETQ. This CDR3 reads CASSSGLAGVTYNEQFF. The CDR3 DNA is TGCGCCAGCAGCTCGGGACTAGCGGGAGTTACCTACAATGAGCAGTTCTTC.

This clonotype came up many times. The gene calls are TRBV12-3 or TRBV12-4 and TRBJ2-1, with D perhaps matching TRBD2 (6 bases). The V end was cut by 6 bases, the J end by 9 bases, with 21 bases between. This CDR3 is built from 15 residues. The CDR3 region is CASSPSRGILGEQFF. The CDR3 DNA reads TGTGCCAGCAGCCCCTCCCGGGGGATTTTGGGTGAGCAGTTCTTC.

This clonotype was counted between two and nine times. CDR3 sequence (DNA): TGCAGTGCTCTTATAGCGGGAGGGGGCACAGATACGCAGTATTTT. It specifies CSALIAGGGTDTQYF. The chain has TRBV20-1 and TRBJ2-3; 11 nucleotides match TRBD2. Germline lookup yields CDR1 DFQATT and CDR2 SNEGSKA (reference sequence). The CDR3 has 15 amino acids. J gave up 1 base and V 5 bases, and 5 bases lay outside the gene matches.

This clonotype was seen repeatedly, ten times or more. The CDR3 is CASSSVPGQGSGANVLTF. The CDR3 DNA reads as TGTGCCAGCAGTTCAGTCCCGGGACAGGGATCTGGGGCCAACGTCCTGACTTTC. The chain has TRBV28 and TRBJ2-6, with 9 nucleotides matching TRBD1. Trimming at V came to 4 bases and at J to 1 base, leaving 8 bases not matched to a gene. From germline, CDR1 is MDHEN and CDR2 SYDVKM. The CDR3 length is 18 residues.

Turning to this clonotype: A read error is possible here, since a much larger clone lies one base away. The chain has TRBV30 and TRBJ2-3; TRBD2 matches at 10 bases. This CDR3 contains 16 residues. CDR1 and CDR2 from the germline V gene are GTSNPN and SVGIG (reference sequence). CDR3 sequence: CTWSELAGNGRDTQYF. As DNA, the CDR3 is TGTACCTGGAGTGAACTAGCGGGAAACGGGAGGGATACGCAGTATTTT.

Here the CDR3 reads CASSYSSDRVSQYF. The CDR3 DNA is TGTGCCAGCAGTTACTCGTCGGACAGGGTATCGCAGTATTTT. The chain employs TRBV28 and TRBJ2-3; 8 nucleotides line up with TRBD1. V lost 4 bases and J lost 10; bases outside the gene matches: 10. This CDR3 region has 14 residues. The germline CDR1 and CDR2 sequences are MDHEN and SYDVKM.

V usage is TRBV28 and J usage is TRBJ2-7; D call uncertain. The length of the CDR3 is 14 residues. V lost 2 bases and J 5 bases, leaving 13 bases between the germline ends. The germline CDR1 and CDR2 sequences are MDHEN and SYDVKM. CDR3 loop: CASSLRVHLDEQYF. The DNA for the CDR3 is TGTGCCAGCAGTTTACGCGTCCATTTGGACGAGCAGTACTTC.

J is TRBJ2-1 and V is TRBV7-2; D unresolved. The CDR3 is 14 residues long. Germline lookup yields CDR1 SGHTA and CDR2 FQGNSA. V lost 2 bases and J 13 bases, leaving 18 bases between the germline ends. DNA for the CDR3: TGTGCCAGCAGCTTAATAAGCGTTCAAGAGACCCAGTTCTTC. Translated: CASSLISVQETQFF.

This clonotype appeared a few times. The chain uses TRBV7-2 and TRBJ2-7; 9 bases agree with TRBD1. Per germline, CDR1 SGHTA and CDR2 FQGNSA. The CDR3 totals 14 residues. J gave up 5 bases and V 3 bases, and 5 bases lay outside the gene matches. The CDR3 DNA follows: TGTGCCAGCAGCTTGCTGGGACAGGGTCACGAGCAGTACTTC. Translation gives CASSLLGQGHEQYF.

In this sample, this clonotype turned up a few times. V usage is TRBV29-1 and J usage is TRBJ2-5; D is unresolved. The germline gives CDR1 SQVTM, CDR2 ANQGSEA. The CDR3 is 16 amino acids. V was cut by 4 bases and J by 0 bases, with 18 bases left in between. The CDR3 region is CSVVDFGSLYQETQYF. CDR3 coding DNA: TGCAGCGTTGTTGATTTTGGGTCACTGTACCAAGAGACCCAGTACTTC. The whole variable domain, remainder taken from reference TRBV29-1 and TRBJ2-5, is SAVISQKPSRDICQRGTSLTIQCQVDSQVTMMFWYRQQPGQSLTLIATANQGSEATYESGFVIDKFPISRPNLTFSTLTVSNMSPEDSSIYLCSVVDFGSLYQETQYFGPGTRLLVL.